This TCR beta chain was recovered during a study of cytomegalovirus exposure and HLA in healthy donors. Study-wide points: Fewer N-insertions than the roughly 630-donor mean were reportedly shown by an Asian-associated ancestry cluster in a later analysis.

Vbeta (60) and Jbeta (13) primers were used in the PCR. Sequenced by immunoSEQ multiplex PCR; TCRdb stores in-frame clones only, minus some. The table has fewer than 150,000 clones, over 60% seen once; the top ten hold 4% to 6%. Remarks on this clone: What it binds is not known.

Donors were nominally healthy when sampled, though unrecorded immune exposures were likely. The sequence was obtained from a woman aged 50 to 60 in good health and CMV-seronegative. Sequenced material: PBMCs.

CDR3 protein: CASRSGTGSGNQPQHF. The CDR3, as DNA: TGTGCCAGCCGTTCCGGGACAGGGTCGGGCAATCAGCCCCAGCATTTT. The rearrangement links TRBV27 to TRBJ1-5; 9 bases map to TRBD1. Per the germline V gene, CDR1 is MNHEY and CDR2 is SMNVEV (reference sequence). The CDR3 consists of 16 residues. After removal of 8 bases from V and 2 bases from J, the junction contained 10 bases not matched to a gene.